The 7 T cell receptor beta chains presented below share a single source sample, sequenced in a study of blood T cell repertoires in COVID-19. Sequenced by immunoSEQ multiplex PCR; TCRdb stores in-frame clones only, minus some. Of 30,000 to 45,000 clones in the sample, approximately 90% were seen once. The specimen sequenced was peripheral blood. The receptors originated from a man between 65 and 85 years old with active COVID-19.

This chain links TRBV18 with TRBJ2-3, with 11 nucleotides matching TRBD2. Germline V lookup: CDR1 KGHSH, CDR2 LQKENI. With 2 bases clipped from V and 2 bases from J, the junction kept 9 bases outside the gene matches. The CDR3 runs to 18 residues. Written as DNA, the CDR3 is TGTGCCAGCTCACCAAAAGGGCTAGCGGGGGGTACCACAGATACGCAGTATTTT. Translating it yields CASSPKGLAGGTTDTQYF.

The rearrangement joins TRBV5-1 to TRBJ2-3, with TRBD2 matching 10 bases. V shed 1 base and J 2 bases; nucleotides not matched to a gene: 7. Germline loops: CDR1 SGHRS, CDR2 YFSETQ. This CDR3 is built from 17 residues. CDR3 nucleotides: TGCGCCAGCAGCTTGACCCGACTAGCGGGCCTCACAGATACGCAGTATTTT. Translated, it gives CASSLTRLAGLTDTQYF.

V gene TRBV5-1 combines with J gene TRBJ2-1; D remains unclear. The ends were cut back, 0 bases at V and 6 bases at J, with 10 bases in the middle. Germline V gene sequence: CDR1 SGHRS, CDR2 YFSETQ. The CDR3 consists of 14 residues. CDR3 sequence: CASSLGAFRNEQFF. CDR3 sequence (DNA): TGCGCCAGCAGCTTGGGGGCCTTCCGCAATGAGCAGTTCTTC.

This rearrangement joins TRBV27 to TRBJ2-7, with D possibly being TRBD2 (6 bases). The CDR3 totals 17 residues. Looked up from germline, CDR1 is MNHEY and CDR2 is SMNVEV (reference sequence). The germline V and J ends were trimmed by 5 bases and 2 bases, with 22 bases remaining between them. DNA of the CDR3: TGTGCCAGCAGTCCAGCCCGGAGGAGGGCCAAGACCTACGAGCAGTACTTC. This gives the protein CASSPARRRAKTYEQYF.

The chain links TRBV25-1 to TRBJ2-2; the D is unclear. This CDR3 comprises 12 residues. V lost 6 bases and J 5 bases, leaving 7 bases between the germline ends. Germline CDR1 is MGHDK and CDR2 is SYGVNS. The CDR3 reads CASSPVTGELFF. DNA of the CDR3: TGTGCCAGCAGCCCGGTAACCGGGGAGCTGTTTTTT.

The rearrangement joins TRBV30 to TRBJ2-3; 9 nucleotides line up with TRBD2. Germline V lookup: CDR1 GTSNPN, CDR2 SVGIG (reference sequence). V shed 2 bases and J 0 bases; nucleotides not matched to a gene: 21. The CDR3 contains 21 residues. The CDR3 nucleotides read TGTGCCTGGAGTCCCTACGTTGGTAGCGGGAGTTGGGGACCTAGCACAGATACGCAGTATTTT. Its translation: CAWSPYVGSGSWGPSTDTQYF.

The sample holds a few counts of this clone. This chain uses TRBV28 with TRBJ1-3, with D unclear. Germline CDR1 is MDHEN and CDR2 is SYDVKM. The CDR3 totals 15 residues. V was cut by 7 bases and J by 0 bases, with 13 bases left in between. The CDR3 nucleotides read TGTGCCAGCACCTCAGGATACGTCTCTGGAAACACCATATATTTT. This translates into CASTSGYVSGNTIYF.